Listed below are T cell receptor beta chains from one sample, sequenced in a study of T cells expressing NK-cell markers. TCRdb re-analyzed the 5' RACE reads; it lists each CDR3 protein once, without DNA. The data include roughly 420,000 distinct CDR3 sequences; the top ten clones carry under 7.5%. The sequenced sample consisted of blood T cells: a sorted CD56 or NKG2C T cell subset, CD4+ or CD8+ T cells, or bulk PBMC T cells (not recorded which). These receptors were taken from a woman aged 18 to 75 in good health. The CDR3 runs from the conserved cysteine through the conserved F or W.

cdr3_aa j_call v_call
CSVYFRDNPYEQYF TRBJ2-7 TRBV20-1
CASSLLGPGGYTF TRBJ1-2 TRBV3-1
CSVLSGNGYTF TRBJ1-2 TRBV29-1
CASSLASGMGGNTIYF TRBJ1-3 TRBV5-1
CASRQVGNQPQHF TRBJ1-5 TRBV12-3/TRBV12-4
CASSLAPEENIQYF TRBJ2-4 TRBV7-6
CAISVDYSEGYTF TRBJ1-2 TRBV10-3
CSVENPRDTSRQSYNEQFF TRBJ2-1 TRBV29-1
CASSSGLAGRETQYF TRBJ2-5 TRBV9
CASSLGRGYGYTF TRBJ1-2 TRBV11-2
CASSLIRPGEKLFF TRBJ1-4 TRBV7-2
CASSKGGAQETQYF TRBJ2-5 TRBV7-2
CASSLILGTATNEKLFF TRBJ1-4 TRBV11-2
CASADRANTGELFF TRBJ2-2 TRBV6-4
CASSWDGTGVFGAFF TRBJ1-1 TRBV7-8
CASSKDRKGSDGYTF TRBJ1-2 TRBV21-1
CASSLVGGEGYYGYTF TRBJ1-2 TRBV7-2
CSARDGIRTGELFF TRBJ2-2 TRBV20-1
CASSQEGGLASTDTQYF TRBJ2-3 TRBV4-3
CASSLGTGPPDTQYF TRBJ2-3 TRBV11-2
CASSLWSAGGFYEQYF TRBJ2-7 TRBV7-2
CSVPAEITDTQYF TRBJ2-3 TRBV29-1
CSVVGTPYNEQFF TRBJ2-1 TRBV29-1
CAWSVLNGEQFF TRBJ2-1 TRBV30
CASADRLYEQFF TRBJ2-1 TRBV7-2
CASIRSGGEDTQYF TRBJ2-3 TRBV10-2
CASSLASGVEQYF TRBJ2-7 TRBV28
CASSLGRGRGLEQYF TRBJ2-7 TRBV7-2
CSAQESSYNEQFF TRBJ2-1 TRBV20-1
CASSVEGDTQYF TRBJ2-3 TRBV9
CASSLRPGTGAPTGELFF TRBJ2-2 TRBV7-3
CASRTDRPFSLGHF TRBJ1-5 TRBV12-3/TRBV12-4
CASSLTTRADTQYF TRBJ2-3 TRBV5-1
CSAWEGGAGELFF TRBJ2-2 TRBV20-1
CASSVQPHTGTDTQYF TRBJ2-3 TRBV9
CASSERGNNEQFF TRBJ2-1 TRBV6-1
CASSRGGRSSYNEQFF TRBJ2-1 TRBV12-3/TRBV12-4
CASSLAGIGATDTQYF TRBJ2-3 TRBV7-2
CASSLGRGGNEQFF TRBJ2-1 TRBV5-8
CASSPGTVEQYF TRBJ2-7 TRBV7-8
CAWTGLTRNRGTGAFF TRBJ1-1 TRBV30
CSARVRLASEQFF TRBJ2-1 TRBV20-1
CASNSGGTLGYTF TRBJ1-2 TRBV12-3/TRBV12-4
CASSRDSAYNEQFF TRBJ2-1 TRBV7-2
CASSPGLQLRPGNEQFF TRBJ2-1 TRBV12-3/TRBV12-4
CASSSRTGRSGNTIYF TRBJ1-3 TRBV5-6
CSAKDLTYGYTF TRBJ1-2 TRBV20-1
CASSPPNRDTYGYTF TRBJ1-2 TRBV18
CASSVPQTSGTPSYNEQFF TRBJ2-1 TRBV9
CASSFGNSNQPQHF TRBJ1-5 TRBV12-3/TRBV12-4
CASGRRSSYNEQFF TRBJ2-1 TRBV28